This T cell receptor beta chain was sequenced for a study of shared clonotypes between healthy human individuals. Each subset's genomic DNA was split evenly across several immunoSEQ plates. Profiling relied on immunoSEQ multiplex PCR, and the TCRdb table lists in-frame clones only, not all of them. In the table there are roughly 220,000 clones, approximately 65% of which are singletons. Whole-study results and caveats: Donor clonotype sharing was expected to depend on sequencing depth. Naive subsets typically showed greater estimated richness than memory subsets.

The V gene lost 0 bases and the J gene lost 10 bases, with 11 bases spanning the gap. Germline values: CDR1 SGDLS, CDR2 YYNGEE. This CDR3 contains 13 residues. In the case of this clone: Its antigen is unidentified.

The sequence came from a man aged 30 to 45 in good health. The chain carries TRBV9 and TRBJ2-1; D not resolved. The sample comprised memory CD4+ T cells sorted from blood. Subset indicated: CD45RA-negative fraction. The CDR3 here is CASSVELWSEQFF. CDR3 nucleotide sequence: TGTGCCAGCAGCGTAGAGTTGTGGAGCGAGCAGTTCTTC.